This paragraph reports one TCR beta chain. It has no known antigen specificity. No per-base quality is available; no much larger clone lies one base away. This record belongs to a study of circulating tumor DNA in untreated peripheral T-cell lymphoma (dated by TCRdb to the early 2020s). Broad study findings and their caveats: Tumor-specific clonotypes turned up in around 76% of patients, identified from roughly 90% of baseline tissues and from about 70% of baseline serum samples.

The CDR3 runs 15 residues from the cysteine to the phenylalanine. Only CDR3 DNA is held: 45 bases, read in frame from base 1. The germline V gene sets CDR1 to MDHEN and CDR2 to SYDVKM. V gives up 3 bases and J gives up 1 base, and the segment between their germline ends measures 9 bases. Preparation of the library involved the immunoSEQ multiplex PCR assay. TCRdb took this table from immuneACCESS and kept in-frame rearrangements with V and J called. Such tables lack part of the clones; where checked against another copy, unresolved V genes explain under half of the gap, and the rest is unexplained. Across this sample there are about 7,500 clones, with around 74% seen only once. More than 15% of the sample belongs to the ten largest clones. To identify tumor-specific TCR clonotypes, tumor tissue taken at baseline, before any treatment, was sequenced. Next-generation sequencing of T-cell receptor sequences was used to monitor peripheral T-cell lymphoma patients receiving frontline treatment on a trial.

The rearrangement combines TRBV28 with TRBJ2-2; no D gene is confidently identified. Specimen: tumor tissue. The TCR sequence derives from a human donor with peripheral T-cell lymphoma. The nucleotide sequence reads as follows: TGTGCCAGCAGTTTCTCGACACGGAACACCGGGGAGCTGTTTTTT. It translates to CASSFSTRNTGELFF.